This TCR beta chain was obtained from a study of regulatory T cells in long-lasting Graves disease. This sample's time point: newly diagnosed GD, antithyroid drugs for less than 3 months. Scientists built the TCR library using RNA that was extracted from PBMCs. Per germline, CDR1 GTSNPN and CDR2 SVGIG (reference sequence). This CDR3 is built from 14 residues. Trimming pared 1 base from V and 2 bases from J, leaving 10 bases between. HTBI primers from iRepertoire and Arm-PCR of CDR3 regions yielded the TCR beta libraries. TCRdb independently ran MiXCR on the multiplex PCR reads; one entry per CDR3 protein. The sample includes about 200,000 distinct CDR3 sequences, approximately 18% of them seen just once. This same sample was also part of a study on T cells in Graves' hyperthyroidism and ophthalmopathy.

The receptor comes from a woman aged 30 to 39 with Graves disease. Source: peripheral blood mononuclear cells (PBMCs), taken at new diagnosis, from a patient treated with antithyroid drugs. This sequence joins TRBV30 and TRBJ2-3; D not certain. CDR3 in amino acids: CAWSGTVLTDTQYF. CDR3 in DNA: TGTGCCTGGAGTGGCACAGTTCTCACAGATACGCAGTATTTT.